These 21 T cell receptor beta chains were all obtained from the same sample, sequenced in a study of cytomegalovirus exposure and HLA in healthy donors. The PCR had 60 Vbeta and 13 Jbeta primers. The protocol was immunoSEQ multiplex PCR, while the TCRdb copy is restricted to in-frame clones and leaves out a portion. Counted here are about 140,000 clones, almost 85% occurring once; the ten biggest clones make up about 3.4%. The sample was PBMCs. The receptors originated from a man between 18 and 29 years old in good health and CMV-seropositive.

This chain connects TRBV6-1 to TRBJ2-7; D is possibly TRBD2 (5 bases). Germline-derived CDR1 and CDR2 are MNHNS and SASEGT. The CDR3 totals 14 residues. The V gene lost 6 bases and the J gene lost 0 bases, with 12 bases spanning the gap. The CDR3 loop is CASRLARSSYEQYF. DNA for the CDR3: TGTGCCAGCAGGTTAGCGAGGAGCTCCTACGAGCAGTACTTC.

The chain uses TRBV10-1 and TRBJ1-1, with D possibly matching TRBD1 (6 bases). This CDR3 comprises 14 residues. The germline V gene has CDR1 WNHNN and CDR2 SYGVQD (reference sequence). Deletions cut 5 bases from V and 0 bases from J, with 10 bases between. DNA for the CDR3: TGCGCCAGCAGTCTAAACAGGGTGAACACTGAAGCTTTCTTT. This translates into CASSLNRVNTEAFF.

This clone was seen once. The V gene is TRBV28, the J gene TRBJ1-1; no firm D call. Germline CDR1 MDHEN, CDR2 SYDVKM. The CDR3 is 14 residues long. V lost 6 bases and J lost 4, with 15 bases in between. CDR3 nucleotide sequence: TGTGCCAGCAGGTATCTACCGATTGGCACTGAAGCTTTCTTT. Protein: CASRYLPIGTEAFF.

The CDR3 nucleotides read TGTGCCAGCAGCTTAAGTTGGCTAGCGGGTGCCCGCCAAGAGACCCAGTACTTC. Residues: CASSLSWLAGARQETQYF. V gene TRBV11-2 combines with J gene TRBJ2-5; 8 bases agree with TRBD2. Germline loops: CDR1 SGHAT, CDR2 FQNNGV. This CDR3 contains 18 residues. The junction had 12 bases not matched to a gene; V was cut back by 2 bases and J by 1 base.

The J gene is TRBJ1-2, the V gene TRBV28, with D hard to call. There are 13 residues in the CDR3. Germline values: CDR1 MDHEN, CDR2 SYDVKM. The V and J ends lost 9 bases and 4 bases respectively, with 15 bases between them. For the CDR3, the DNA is TGTGCCAGTTCCTCATCGGTCGGCTATGGCTACACCTTC. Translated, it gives CASSSSVGYGYTF.

CDR3 loop: CASSVALGSGYEQYF. DNA of the CDR3: TGTGCCAGCAGCGTAGCTCTGGGCTCTGGGTACGAGCAGTACTTC. The chain couples TRBV9 to TRBJ2-7; D call uncertain. Germline V gives CDR1 SGDLS, CDR2 YYNGEE. The V and J ends lost 0 bases and 4 bases respectively, with 14 bases between them. This CDR3 has 15 residues.

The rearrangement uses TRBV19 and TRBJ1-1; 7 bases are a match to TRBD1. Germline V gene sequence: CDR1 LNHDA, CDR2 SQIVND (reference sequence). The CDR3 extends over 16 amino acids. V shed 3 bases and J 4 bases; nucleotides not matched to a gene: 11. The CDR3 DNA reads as TGTGCCAGTAGTATCGCACCAGGGGGAGTAAGCACTGAAGCTTTCTTT. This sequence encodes CASSIAPGGVSTEAFF. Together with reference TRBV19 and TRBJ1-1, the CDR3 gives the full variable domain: DGGITQSPKYLFRKEGQNVTLSCEQNLNHDAMYWYRQDPGQGLRLIYYSQIVNDFQKGDIAEGYSVSREKKESFPLTVTSAQKNPTAFYLCASSIAPGGVSTEAFFGQGTRLTVV.

The CDR3 nucleotides are TGTGCCAGCAGTAGGCTAGGGGGGGATAACACTGAAGCTTTCTTT. Translating gives CASSRLGGDNTEAFF. The chain joins TRBV6-1 to TRBJ1-1, with D possibly being TRBD1 (6 bases). V lost 5 bases to trimming and J lost 2 bases, with 15 bases between them. Germline V CDR1 and CDR2: MNHNS, SASEGT. This CDR3 comprises 15 residues.

Written as DNA, the CDR3 is TGTGCCAGCAGCTTGGTGGCCCGTGACTATGGCTACACCTTC. Its translation: CASSLVARDYGYTF. The V call is TRBV5-4, the J call TRBJ1-2; D is undetermined. The length of the CDR3 is 14 residues. Germline CDR1 is SGHNT and CDR2 is YYREEE (reference sequence). Deletions cut 0 bases from V and 3 bases from J, with 9 bases between.

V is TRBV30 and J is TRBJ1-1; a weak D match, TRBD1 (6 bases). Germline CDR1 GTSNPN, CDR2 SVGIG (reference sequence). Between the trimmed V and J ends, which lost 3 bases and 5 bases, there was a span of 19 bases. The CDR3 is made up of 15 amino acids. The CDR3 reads CAWRDSDRFVTEAFF. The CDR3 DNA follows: TGTGCCTGGAGGGATTCCGACAGGTTCGTTACTGAAGCTTTCTTT. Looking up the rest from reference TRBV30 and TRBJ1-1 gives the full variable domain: SQTIHQWPATLVQPVGSPLSLECTVEGTSNPNLYWYRQAAGRGLQLLFYSVGIGQISSEVPQNLSASRPQDRQFILSSKKLLLSDSGFYLCAWRDSDRFVTEAFFGQGTRLTVV.

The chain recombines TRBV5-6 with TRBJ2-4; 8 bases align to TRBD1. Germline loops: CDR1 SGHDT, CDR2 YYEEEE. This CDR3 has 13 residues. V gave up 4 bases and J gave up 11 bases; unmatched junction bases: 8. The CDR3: CASSIEDRVVQYF. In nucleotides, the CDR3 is TGTGCCAGCAGCATTGAGGACAGGGTGGTTCAGTACTTC.

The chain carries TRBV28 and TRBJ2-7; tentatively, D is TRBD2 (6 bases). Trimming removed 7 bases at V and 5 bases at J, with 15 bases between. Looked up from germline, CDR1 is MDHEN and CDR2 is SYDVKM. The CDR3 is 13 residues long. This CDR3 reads CASTPGLPDEQYF. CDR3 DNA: TGTGCCAGCACCCCGGGACTTCCCGACGAGCAGTACTTC. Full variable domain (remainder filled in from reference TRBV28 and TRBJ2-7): DVKVTQSSRYLVKRTGEKVFLECVQDMDHENMFWYRQDPGLGLRLIYFSYDVKMKEKGDIPEGYSVSREKKERFSLILESASTNQTSMYLCASTPGLPDEQYFGPGTRLTVT.

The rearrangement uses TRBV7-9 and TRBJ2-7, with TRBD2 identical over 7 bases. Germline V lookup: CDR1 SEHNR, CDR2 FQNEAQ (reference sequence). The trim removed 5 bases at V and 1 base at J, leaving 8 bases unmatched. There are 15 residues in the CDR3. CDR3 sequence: CASSRGDGISYEQYF. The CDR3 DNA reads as TGTGCCAGCAGCCGGGGGGACGGGATATCCTACGAGCAGTACTTC.

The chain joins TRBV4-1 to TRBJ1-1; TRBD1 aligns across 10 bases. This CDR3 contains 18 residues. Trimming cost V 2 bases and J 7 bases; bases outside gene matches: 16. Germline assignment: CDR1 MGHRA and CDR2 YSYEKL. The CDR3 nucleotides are TGCGCCAGCAGCCAACCCCCCGGGACAGGGGAAAGAACAGATGAAGCTTTCTTT. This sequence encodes CASSQPPGTGERTDEAFF.

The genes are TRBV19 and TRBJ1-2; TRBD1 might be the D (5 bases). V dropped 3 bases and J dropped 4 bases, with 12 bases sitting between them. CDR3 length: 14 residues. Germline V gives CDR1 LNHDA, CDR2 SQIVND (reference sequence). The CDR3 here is CASSMQGGSYGYTF. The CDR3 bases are TGTGCCAGTAGTATGCAGGGCGGGAGCTATGGCTACACCTTC.

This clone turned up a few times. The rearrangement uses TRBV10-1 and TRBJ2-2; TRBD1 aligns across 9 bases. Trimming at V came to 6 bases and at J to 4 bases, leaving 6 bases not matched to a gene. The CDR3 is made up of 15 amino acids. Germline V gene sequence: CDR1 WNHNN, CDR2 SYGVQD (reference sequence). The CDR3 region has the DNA TGCGCCAGCAGCACCGGGACAGGGCTCACCGGGGAGCTGTTTTTT. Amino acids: CASSTGTGLTGELFF.

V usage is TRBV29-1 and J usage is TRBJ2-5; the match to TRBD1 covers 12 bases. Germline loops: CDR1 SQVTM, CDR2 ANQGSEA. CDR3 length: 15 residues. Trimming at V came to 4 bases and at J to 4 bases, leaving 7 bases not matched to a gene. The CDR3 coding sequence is TGCAGCGTTGGGGACAGGGGGCGAGTTGGAGAGACCCAGTACTTC. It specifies CSVGDRGRVGETQYF.

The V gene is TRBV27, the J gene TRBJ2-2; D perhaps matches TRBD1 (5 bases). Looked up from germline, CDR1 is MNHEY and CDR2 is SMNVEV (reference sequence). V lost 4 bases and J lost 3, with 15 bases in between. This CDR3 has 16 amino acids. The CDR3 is CASSSPLQGYTGELFF. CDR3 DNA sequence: TGTGCCAGCAGTTCCCCACTCCAGGGATACACCGGGGAGCTGTTTTTT.

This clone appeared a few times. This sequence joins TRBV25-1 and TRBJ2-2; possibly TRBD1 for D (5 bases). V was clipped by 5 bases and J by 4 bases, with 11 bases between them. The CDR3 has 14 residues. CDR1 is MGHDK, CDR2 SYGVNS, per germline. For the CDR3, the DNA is TGTGCCAGCAGTCCCCCTCAGGGCACCGGGGAGCTGTTTTTT. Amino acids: CASSPPQGTGELFF.

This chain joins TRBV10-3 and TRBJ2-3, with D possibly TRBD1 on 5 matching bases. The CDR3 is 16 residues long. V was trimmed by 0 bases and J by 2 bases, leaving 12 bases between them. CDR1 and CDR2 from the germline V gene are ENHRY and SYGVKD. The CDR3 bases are TGTGCCATCAGTGAGTCTGGGGCGCCGGTCACAGATACGCAGTATTTT. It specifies CAISESGAPVTDTQYF.

The CDR3 loop reads CASSLGTGVREQYF. The CDR3 DNA reads TGCGCCAGCAGCTTGGGGACAGGGGTAAGGGAGCAGTACTTC. J is TRBJ2-7 and V is TRBV5-1; TRBD1 aligns across 9 bases. V dropped 0 bases and J dropped 7; count of bases not matched to a gene: 5. The CDR3 runs to 14 residues. Germline V gene lookup returns CDR1 SGHRS and CDR2 YFSETQ.